This is a list of T cell receptor beta chains from one sample in a study of blood T cell repertoires in COVID-19. Assay: immunoSEQ multiplex PCR; the TCRdb copy retains only in-frame clones and omits some. The profile shows approximately 98,000 clones, 71% of them singletons. The sample taken for sequencing was peripheral blood. The receptors stem from a woman aged 40-49 years with acute or convalescent COVID-19. CDR3s include the opening cysteine and the closing phenylalanine or tryptophan. The D gene is left open where the match is weak. Size tells how often a clone was seen (once, few, many) or the class of an expanded clone, and some rows leave it out.

>TRBJ1-5|few|TRBD1|TRBV7-9
TGTGCCAGCAGCTCAGGGGGCCTAACCGGGCAGCCCCAGCATTTT
CASSSGGLTGQPQHF
>TRBJ1-6|-|-|TRBV3-1/TRBV3-2
TGTGCCAGCAGCCAACCTAACAGTGGGCGCAGAACTTCACCCCTCCACTTT
CASSQPNSGRRTSPLHF
>TRBJ2-7|few|TRBD1|TRBV6-5
TGTGCCACCCAACAGGGGCCCCAAACCAACGAGCAGTACTTC
CATQQGPQTNEQYF
>TRBJ1-5|-|TRBD1|TRBV7-6
TGTGCCAGCAGTCCAAGACCGGGACAGGGTAATCAGCCCCAGCATTTT
CASSPRPGQGNQPQHF
>TRBJ1-2|-|TRBD1|TRBV9
TGTGCCAGCAGCGTCGGGACAGGAGGCTATGGCTACACCTTC
CASSVGTGGYGYTF
>TRBJ2-2|-|TRBD2|TRBV2
TGTGCCAGCAGTCCAAGGACTAGCGGGACCGGGGAGCTGTTTTTT
CASSPRTSGTGELFF
>TRBJ1-1|-|TRBD1|TRBV2
TGTGCCAGCAGTGCGGGACAGGGAGTGATTGAAGCTTTCTTT
CASSAGQGVIEAFF
>TRBJ2-7|-|TRBD1|TRBV30
TGTGCCTGGAGGCCCGGGACAGGCTACGAGCAGTACTTC
CAWRPGTGYEQYF
>TRBJ2-7|once|TRBD2|TRBV5-1
TGCGCCAGCAGCGGCAGCTTGGGGACTAGCGTCCACGAGCAGTACTTC
CASSGSLGTSVHEQYF
>TRBJ1-3|few|TRBD1|TRBV7-3
TGTGCCAGCAGCTCGGGACAGGGAGACGGAAACACCATATATTTT
CASSSGQGDGNTIYF
>TRBJ2-5|-|TRBD2|TRBV7-3
TGTGCCAGCAGCCTAGGACCGGCCGGGGGGGAGACCCAGTACTTC
CASSLGPAGGETQYF
>TRBJ1-1|few|-|TRBV7-6
TGTGCCAGCAGCTTAAGGACAGATAACACTGAAGCTTTCTTT
CASSLRTDNTEAFF
>TRBJ2-1|once|-|TRBV20-1
TGCAGTGCAACAATCTACAATGAGCAGTTCTTC
CSATIYNEQFF
>TRBJ1-3|once|-|TRBV4-3
TGCGCCAGCAGCCAAGAACAGAGCTCTGGAAACACCATATATTTT
CASSQEQSSGNTIYF
>TRBJ2-3|-|TRBD2|TRBV7-2
TGTGCCAGCAGCGTAGGCTTTGGGCGGGGGACCACAGATACGCAGTATTTT
CASSVGFGRGTTDTQYF
>TRBJ1-6|-|-|TRBV7-3
TGTGCCAGCAGCTTAGAGGCCGGGGGGGGCGGTTCACCCCTCCACTTT
CASSLEAGGGGSPLHF
>TRBJ2-7|few|-|TRBV11-2
TGTGCCAGCAGCTTAGATCGTAGGGACAAAGCATACGAGCAGTACTTC
CASSLDRRDKAYEQYF
>TRBJ1-3|few|-|TRBV2
TGTGCCAGCAGCACAAGGAGCTCTGGAAACACCATATATTTT
CASSTRSSGNTIYF